The 14 T cell receptor beta chains below come from one sample, sequenced in a study of blood T cell repertoires in COVID-19 (dated by TCRdb to 2018 to 2021). The protocol used for the library was the immunoSEQ multiplex PCR assay. In TCRdb, the immuneACCESS table is reduced to in-frame sequences with V and J assigned. These tables do not hold every clone; where another copy was compared, an unresolved V gene accounts for under half, and the others remain unexplained. In this sample the table shows about 230,000 clones, approximately 84% of which occur a single time. 9.5% to 13% of the sample comes from the top ten. Sequences were obtained from peripheral blood. The receptors come from a middle-aged man with COVID-19, enrolled during active disease.

In the case of this clone: Other DNA sequences from this sample encode an identical CDR3 as well. V and J are TRBV5-1 and TRBJ2-3; TRBD2 matches at 7 bases. The CDR3 extends over 15 amino acids. Germline V CDR1 and CDR2: SGHRS, YFSETQ. The ends lost 4 bases at V and 1 base at J; junction bases unmatched: 6. CDR3: CASSLAAGGTDTQYF. CDR3 DNA: TGCGCCAGCAGCCTGGCGGCGGGGGGCACAGATACGCAGTATTTT.

This rearrangement joins TRBV11-2 to TRBJ1-3; 7 positions match TRBD1. Trimming cost V 5 bases and J 4 bases; bases outside gene matches: 8. Looked up from germline, CDR1 is SGHAT and CDR2 is FQNNGV. CDR3 length: 15 amino acids. The CDR3 DNA reads TGTGCCAGCAGCCCTGACAGGGCTGGGGGAAACACCATATATTTT. Translation: CASSPDRAGGNTIYF.

The gene calls are TRBV29-1 and TRBJ2-3; possible D gene TRBD2, 5 bases. From germline, CDR1 is SQVTM and CDR2 ANQGSEA. Between the trimmed V and J ends, which lost 8 bases and 5 bases, there was a span of 8 bases. The CDR3 covers 10 residues. The CDR3 nucleotides read TGCAGCCCCCGGGGAGATACGCAGTATTTT. Protein sequence: CSPRGDTQYF.

This chain joins TRBV4-2 and TRBJ1-2; 10 bases align to TRBD1. V lost 4 bases and J lost 4; bases outside the gene matches: 6. CDR3 length equals 15 residues. CDR1 LGHNA and CDR2 YNFKEQ come from the germline V gene. CDR3 sequence (DNA): TGTGCCAGCAGCCCTGACAGGGGGCGCGCCTATGGCTACACCTTC. Translating gives CASSPDRGRAYGYTF.

This chain uses TRBV27 with TRBJ1-2; TRBD1 matches 8 bases. Germline V gene lookup returns CDR1 MNHEY and CDR2 SMNVEV (reference sequence). CDR3 size: 15 residues. The ends lost 3 bases at V and 3 bases at J; junction bases unmatched: 6. CDR3: CASSLTGDLDYGYTF. The CDR3 DNA is TGTGCCAGCAGTTTGACAGGGGACCTGGACTATGGCTACACCTTC.

This clone was seen a single time. One end of the junction fails to match germline, which may point to a read error. This chain connects TRBV7-3 to TRBJ1-3, with a tentative D call TRBD1 (5 bases). The germline V gene has CDR1 SGHTA and CDR2 FQGTGA. The CDR3 totals 16 residues. The CDR3 spells CASSLTGGSTGNTIYF. The DNA for the CDR3 is TGTGCCAGCAGCCTAACTGGGGGGTCCACTGGAAACACCATATATTTT.

The J gene is TRBJ2-3, the V gene TRBV4-2, with 10 bases that match TRBD2. The germline V gene has CDR1 LGHNA and CDR2 YNFKEQ. The CDR3 extends over 17 amino acids. With 4 bases clipped from V and 1 base from J, the junction kept 8 bases outside the gene matches. CDR3 bases: TGTGCCAGCAGCCGGATAACTAGCGGGGTCGGCACAGATACGCAGTATTTT. Translated: CASSRITSGVGTDTQYF.

The chain joins TRBV6-4 to TRBJ1-2, with 9 nucleotides matching TRBD1. The germline V gene has CDR1 MRHNA and CDR2 SNTAGT. With 5 bases clipped from V and 6 bases from J, the junction kept 10 bases outside the gene matches. The length of the CDR3 is 15 residues. CDR3 bases: TGTGCCAGCAGTCCCCGGGGGACAGGGCTTAATGGCTACACCTTC. Its protein product is CASSPRGTGLNGYTF.

The rearrangement uses TRBV5-6 and TRBJ1-5; the D gene is possibly TRBD1 (6 bases). The CDR3 extends over 14 amino acids. Germline CDR1 is SGHDT and CDR2 is YYEEEE. V lost 8 bases, J lost 1 base, and 13 bases lay in between. This CDR3 is CASNSRGSNQPQHF. In DNA, the CDR3 is TGTGCCAGTAACTCTAGGGGGAGCAATCAGCCCCAGCATTTT.

As DNA, the CDR3 is TGTGCCAGCCCTCGGGGTGAAAACTACAATGAGCAGTTCTTC. It yields the protein CASPRGENYNEQFF. The chain uses TRBV7-9 and TRBJ2-1, with D maybe TRBD2 (5 bases). This CDR3 region has 14 residues. V dropped 8 bases and J dropped 3 bases, with 14 bases sitting between them. Germline V CDR1 and CDR2: SEHNR, FQNEAQ (reference sequence).

Concerning this clone itself: The junction and the germline gene differ at one end; a read error may be behind it. The chain employs TRBV7-7 and TRBJ2-1; TRBD2 agrees at 7 bases. Per the germline V gene, CDR1 is SSHAT and CDR2 is FNYEAQ (reference sequence). The CDR3 has 15 amino acids. CDR3 sequence: CASSLGGAGDNEQFF. DNA for the CDR3: TGTGCTAGCAGCTTAGGCGGGGCGGGGGATAATGAGCAGTTCTTC.

J is TRBJ1-6 and V is TRBV6-2 or TRBV6-3, with a weak D call TRBD1 (5 bases). CDR1 is MNHEY, CDR2 SVGEGT, per germline. V lost 4 bases, J lost 8 bases, and 9 bases lay in between. The CDR3 consists of 13 residues. The CDR3 sequence: CASSWGGDSPLHF. In DNA, the CDR3 is TGTGCCAGCAGTTGGGGGGGGGATTCACCCCTCCACTTT.

The rearrangement joins TRBV3-1 (or the pseudogene TRBV3-2) to TRBJ2-3, with TRBD2 as a possible D gene (5 bases). The CDR3 loop spans 16 amino acids. The germline V gene encodes CDR1 LGHDT and CDR2 YNNKEL (reference sequence). The V gene lost 4 bases and the J gene lost 1 base, with 15 bases spanning the gap. In DNA form, the CDR3 reads TGTGCCAGCAGCCCGCTGTCCGGGCGGGGCACAGATACGCAGTATTTT. Translated: CASSPLSGRGTDTQYF.

As to this clone: The junction departs from the called germline gene at one end, perhaps through a read error. The rearrangement joins TRBV18 to TRBJ2-1, with 7 bases identical to TRBD2. Germline values: CDR1 KGHSH, CDR2 LQKENI. The CDR3 totals 14 residues. CDR3 loop: CASSPESLAGVLVF. The CDR3 DNA is TGTGCCAGCTCACCCGAAAGTCTGGCGGGAGTTCTGGTCTTC.